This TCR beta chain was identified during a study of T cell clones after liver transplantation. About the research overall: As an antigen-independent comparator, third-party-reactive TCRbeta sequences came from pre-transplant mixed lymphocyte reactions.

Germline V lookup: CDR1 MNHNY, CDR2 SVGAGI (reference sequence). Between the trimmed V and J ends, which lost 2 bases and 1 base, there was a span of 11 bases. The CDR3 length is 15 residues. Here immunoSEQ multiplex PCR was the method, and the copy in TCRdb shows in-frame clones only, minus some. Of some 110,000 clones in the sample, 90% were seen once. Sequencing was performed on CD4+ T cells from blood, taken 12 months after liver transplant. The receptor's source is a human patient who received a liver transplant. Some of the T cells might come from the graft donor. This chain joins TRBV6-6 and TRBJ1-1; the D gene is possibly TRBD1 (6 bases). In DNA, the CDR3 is TGTGCCAGCAGTTACGTCCAGGGACAGAACACTGAAGCTTTCTTT. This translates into CASSYVQGQNTEAFF.